Included here is one TCR beta chain sequence, with context. This sample stems from a study of blood T cell repertoires in COVID-19. V gave up 5 bases and J gave up 2 bases, with 9 bases separating them. The V gene's germline CDR1 is SGHTA and CDR2 FQGTGA. The CDR3 extends over 13 amino acids. This table comes from immunoSEQ multiplex PCR, and its TCRdb copy is limited to in-frame clones, with some not included. The sample contains 72,000 or so clones, about 89% of which appear only once. What was sequenced was peripheral blood. The clonotype was recovered from a woman aged 60-75 years with acute or convalescent COVID-19. The gene calls are TRBV7-3 and TRBJ1-2; a possible D gene is TRBD1 (6 bases). CDR3 sequence: CASSPDRNYGYTF. CDR3 nucleotide sequence: TGTGCCAGCAGCCCTGACAGGAACTATGGCTACACCTTC.